This T cell receptor (beta chain) was documented in a study of CD8+ T cells in alopecia areata. Overall study context: Treatment comprised oral tofacitinib, 5 to 10 mg twice daily, in treated patients. Severity was scored as percentage of affected scalp area in treated patients. Study-wide findings and caveats: In scalp samples, resident alphabeta T cells of normal skin are also sequenced.

As the sequencing template, cDNA was produced by extracting RNA and reverse transcribing it. Only in-frame clones appear in the TCRdb table, and some are missing; sequencing was by immunoSEQ multiplex PCR. Of under 200,000 clones listed, approximately 62% were seen once; the top ten hold approximately 15%. This clone was counted only a few times. Its target is not known. The treatment: oral pan-JAK inhibitor, 5-10 mg twice daily. Samples from alopecia areata patients were lesional scalp punch biopsies and peripheral blood. CDR1 SGHTA and CDR2 FQGNSA come from the germline V gene. This CDR3 is built from 14 residues. V gave up 1 base and J gave up 0 bases, with 4 bases separating them.

The sequence came from a human donor with alopecia areata. The material sequenced was CD4+ T cells sorted from blood, taken at week 24, from a patient treated with tofacitinib. This chain links TRBV7-2 with TRBJ2-4, with D uncertain. The CDR3 coding sequence is TGTGCCAGCAGCTTAGTCCTAGCCAAAAACATTCAGTACTTC. This encodes CASSLVLAKNIQYF.